The rows below give T cell receptor beta chains drawn from one sample of a study of T cells in localized non-small cell lung cancer. Measured with immunoSEQ multiplex PCR; TCRdb has only the in-frame clones, and not every one. The data contain some 52,000 clones, around three quarters of them singletons. The sample here was PBMCs, taken before any cancer treatment. Receptors originate from a woman aged 35-75 years with stage II lung adenocarcinoma. Both conserved end residues are part of each CDR3. Each record gives: V gene, J gene, CDR3 protein.

TRBV5-6	TRBJ1-5	CASSSQGYQPQHF
TRBV7-9	TRBJ1-5	CASSLETGANQPQHF
TRBV10-2	TRBJ2-7	CATLGTSNYEQYF
TRBV14	TRBJ2-1	CASSRLGQGNEQFF
TRBV11-3	TRBJ2-1	CASSFGGGNNEQFF
TRBV7-3	TRBJ2-6	CASSSRGTDSGANVLTF
TRBV5-6	TRBJ2-7	CASSSAVSYEQYF
TRBV4-3	TRBJ2-6	CASSPRTGSGANVLTF
TRBV5-1	TRBJ2-3	CASSLEADTQYF
TRBV14	TRBJ2-6	CASSLQVVSGANVLTF
TRBV28	TRBJ2-7	CASRLRLEEQYF
TRBV30	TRBJ2-7	CAWRRTGTVTYEQYF
TRBV19	TRBJ1-4	CASSPRPYTNEKLFF
TRBV5-4	TRBJ1-2	CASSSYRVNYGYTF
TRBV5-1	TRBJ2-1	CASRLPSSGGASNEQFF
TRBV15	TRBJ1-2	CATSRESAGYYGYTF
TRBV5-1	TRBJ2-3	CASSLGGLAGADTQYF
TRBV19	TRBJ1-3	CASSHRAYSGNTIYF
TRBV6-1	TRBJ2-3	CASSVDPSTDTQYF
TRBV4-3	TRBJ2-1	CASSLQGQTTDEQFF
TRBV10-3	TRBJ2-5	CAISESISGGLQETQYF
TRBV15	TRBJ2-7	CATSRDPGLAGGYEQYF
TRBV18	TRBJ2-3	CASSLERGAPDTQYF
TRBV6-1	TRBJ1-1	CASWDRRNTEAFF
TRBV7-6	TRBJ2-5	CASTRSSVKETQYF
TRBV7-6	TRBJ2-3	CASSVPGQLTDTQYF
TRBV11-3	TRBJ2-1	CASSQTGIEQFF
TRBV10-3	TRBJ1-1	CAIKRGENTEAFF
TRBV6-1	TRBJ1-5	CASSAWDRGNGQPQHF
TRBV11-2	TRBJ1-2	CASSFEAGGYGYTF
TRBV5-1	TRBJ1-1	CASSYTGSANTEAFF
TRBV6-1	TRBJ1-2	CASHSGTGGVGYTF
TRBV19	TRBJ1-2	CASRNQGDYGYTF
TRBV21-1	TRBJ2-5	CASSKGGQGGQETQYF
TRBV7-8	-	CASSPGEFHEQYF